Shown below are 7 T cell receptor beta chains from a single sample sequenced in a study of radiation and T cells in renal cell carcinoma. Specified time point: blood 2 weeks post-SBRT. Treatment defined: 15 Gy SBRT to primary tumor, nephrectomy 4 weeks later. Data came from immunoSEQ multiplex PCR; TCRdb stores just in-frame clones and leaves some out. The top ten clones hold approximately 5.4% of a sample with around 75,000 clones, 82% of them seen once. The sample was blood, taken from a patient whose treatment included radiotherapy and nephrectomy. These receptors originate from a man in his 60s with renal cell carcinoma.

There are a few counts of this clone. Here the CDR3 reads CASSATTGGVETQYF. In DNA form, the CDR3 reads TGTGCCAGCTCAGCAACGACAGGGGGAGTGGAGACCCAGTACTTC. The chain joins TRBV18 to TRBJ2-5; TRBD1 matches 9 bases. Losses at the gene ends were 5 bases for V and 5 bases for J; bases not matched to a gene: 9. Germline CDR1 is KGHSH and CDR2 is LQKENI. The CDR3 consists of 15 residues.

In the case of this clone: Distinct nucleotide sequences in the sample also encode this CDR3. The chain is built from TRBV5-6 and TRBJ2-3, with D uncertain. V was trimmed by 2 bases and J by 8 bases, leaving 6 bases between them. CDR1 and CDR2 (germline): SGHDT, YYEEEE. This CDR3 has 11 residues. CDR3 nucleotide sequence: TGTGCCAGCAGCTTAGCAGGTACGCAGTATTTT. It specifies CASSLAGTQYF.

V gene TRBV6-5 combines with J gene TRBJ2-7, with D uncertain. The CDR3 length is 15 residues. The germline CDR1 and CDR2 sequences are MNHEY and SVGAGI. V dropped 6 bases and J dropped 7 bases, with 22 bases sitting between them. The CDR3 loop reads CASSQSGPGGKEQYF. CDR3 nucleotide sequence: TGTGCCAGCAGCCAGTCGGGCCCAGGCGGTAAGGAGCAGTACTTC.

The rearrangement links TRBV2 to TRBJ2-5; 11 bases match TRBD2. J was trimmed by 4 bases and V by 5 bases; bases with no gene match: 6. The CDR3 runs 15 residues. CDR1 is SNHLY and CDR2 is FYNNEI in the germline V gene. Here the CDR3 reads CASSPSGRNRETQYF. The CDR3 nucleotides read TGTGCCAGCAGTCCTAGCGGGAGGAATAGAGAGACCCAGTACTTC.

This clone was recorded once. V is TRBV18 and J is TRBJ2-1; possibly TRBD2 for D (6 bases). Germline CDR1 KGHSH, CDR2 LQKENI. The length of the CDR3 is 13 residues. V lost 2 bases and J 8 bases, leaving 10 bases between the germline ends. The CDR3 spells CASSPRSGDEQFF. DNA of the CDR3: TGTGCCAGCTCACCAAGATCGGGAGATGAGCAGTTCTTC.

The genes are TRBV29-1 and TRBJ2-5; 7 bases are shared with TRBD1. CDR3 length: 15 residues. After removal of 5 bases from V and 5 bases from J, the junction contained 14 bases not matched to a gene. CDR1 is SQVTM, CDR2 ANQGSEA, per germline. CDR3 sequence reads: CSVNRDRVLWETQYF. The CDR3 DNA reads as TGCAGCGTTAATCGAGACAGGGTATTGTGGGAGACCCAGTACTTC.

In its sample, this clone was seen once. The chain couples TRBV19 to TRBJ2-6; a possible D gene is TRBD2 (5 bases). The V end lost 7 bases, the J end lost 4 bases, and 14 bases lay between the germline ends. Germline values: CDR1 LNHDA, CDR2 SQIVND (reference sequence). The CDR3 extends over 15 amino acids. In nucleotides, the CDR3 is TGTGCCAGTATGAGAGGGTTCTGGGGGGCCAACGTCCTGACTTTC. Its protein product is CASMRGFWGANVLTF.